This TCR beta chain was recorded in a study of blood T cell repertoires in COVID-19 (TCRdb year 2020). General notes on the study: The collaborator samples originated in the United States, Italy and Spain and spanned the acute and convalescent phases of COVID-19. The repertoires were released in a freely available public database intended as a resource for research on the immune response to SARS-CoV-2. Where available, HLA class I and class II types were obtained from metadata supplied by the sample provider rather than from assay-based typing. Deeply sampled blood TCRbeta repertoires from subjects exposed to, actively infected with, or recovered from COVID-19 were included in the dataset. The material from the prospective study consisted of cDNA or gDNA derived from T cells, B-cell-depleted T cells, or PBMCs. Samples were obtained from the ongoing ImmuneRACE study (first 160 participants) and from some 1,200 subjects provided by 6 global collaborators. The sample metadata nearly always contained a de-identified subject ID, COVID-19 status, age in years and sex. Overall study results and their limits: The quantity of clinical and demographic metadata differed by source and by participant and was supplied without curation.

Participants in the prospective study were aged about 18 to 100 years, lived in under 30 United States geographic areas, and enrolled through a virtual design. Cohort assignment in the prospective study relied on participant-reported clinical history from a screening survey and a study questionnaire. Recovered participants in ImmuneRACE Cohort 3 were defined by two consecutive negative NP/OP PCR tests, clearance by a healthcare professional, or resolution of symptoms. Each participant in the prospective study had whole blood, serum and a nasopharyngeal or oropharyngeal swab collected by mobile phlebotomists. Participants in the prospective study had the option to provide additional blood draws and questionnaires over an approximately two-month period. Blood samples from the prospective study were shipped frozen or at room temperature prior to DNA extraction. On this clone itself: Which antigen it targets is not known. No base quality values were provided; no much bigger clone lies one nucleotide off.

Germline trimming amounts to 1 base on V and 4 bases on J, with 1 as the count of junction bases outside the gene matches. From the germline V gene, CDR1 is SGHAT and CDR2 is FQNNGV. From its cysteine to its phenylalanine, the CDR3 spans 14 amino acids. The read is trimmed to its CDR3 DNA, 42 bases read in frame from base 1. The immunoSEQ Assay, a bias-controlled multiplex PCR, was used to amplify TCRbeta CDR3 regions from genomic DNA. Processing in the source paper ran as follows. The number of nucleated cells in each sample was estimated from the amplification of reference gene primers within the assay. Sequence reads were collapsed and filtered to measure the absolute abundance of every unique TCRbeta CDR3 rearrangement. For each sample, productive Simpson clonality was calculated as the square root of Simpson's diversity index over productive rearrangements. In TCRdb, the immuneACCESS table is reduced to in-frame sequences with V and J assigned. These tables do not hold every clone; where another copy was compared, an unresolved V gene accounts for under half, and the others remain unexplained. The DNA gave D and trimming, while V, J and clone size come from that table. The sample has 50,000 to 80,000 clones on record, around 89% of them singletons. Clones ranked in the top ten supply over 9% of the sample.

The TCR comes from a woman aged 40 to 50 who had recovered from COVID-19. The sample comprised PBMCs or T cells enriched from blood (not recorded which). The V and J segments used are TRBV11-2 and TRBJ1-3; TRBD1 aligns with 7 central bases. The CDR3 in this case is CASSLVQGGNTIYF. The sequenced DNA: TGTGCCAGCAGCTTAGTACAGGGGGGAAACACCATATATTTT.